This passage covers 29 T cell receptor beta chains from one sample sequenced in a study of T cells in Graves' hyperthyroidism and ophthalmopathy. Researchers took RNA transcripts and amplified the TCR beta CDR3 regions from them. In the first-round RT-PCR of the TCR CDR3, the HTBI primer set was used. TCRdb reprocessed the multiplex PCR reads via MiXCR and lists one record per CDR3 protein. The repertoire includes around 660,000 distinct CDR3 sequences, just under 45% of them detected once, and under 8% sits in the top ten. Input material: peripheral blood or thyroid tissue (not recorded which). These receptors all stem from an adult man with Graves' disease, either hyperthyroidism or ophthalmopathy (not recorded which).

The chain has TRBV2 and TRBJ2-6; D uncertain. CDR1 is SNHLY, CDR2 FYNNEI, per germline. This CDR3 is built from 12 residues. The V end was cut by 4 bases, the J end by 9 bases, with 7 bases between. The CDR3 region has the DNA TGTGCCAGCAGTGCTTGGGGCAACGTCCTGACTTTC. It is translated as CASSAWGNVLTF. Using reference TRBV2 and TRBJ2-6 for the parts outside the CDR3, the full variable domain is EPEVTQTPSHQVTQMGQEVILRCVPISNHLYFYWYRQILGQKVEFLVSFYNNEISEKSEIFDDQFSVERPDGSNFTLKIRSTKLEDSAMYFCASSAWGNVLTFGAGSRLTVL.

Regarding this clonotype: The CDR3 does not close with the conserved phenylalanine or tryptophan, likely indicating a read error. The chain employs TRBV7-2 and TRBJ1-1; 7 bases agree with TRBD1. The CDR3 extends over 13 amino acids. The V gene end was trimmed by 3 bases and the J gene end by 7 bases; junction bases not matched to a gene: 5. In germline, CDR1 is SGHTA, CDR2 FQGNSA. The CDR3 protein is CASSLGGTDEAFS. CDR3 DNA sequence: TGTGCCAGCAGCTTGGGGGGGACAGATGAAGCTTTCTCT.

The V gene is TRBV9, the J gene TRBJ2-3; D remains unclear. The V end lost 0 bases, the J end lost 6 bases, and 5 bases lay between the germline ends. Germline V gene lookup returns CDR1 SGDLS and CDR2 YYNGEE. CDR3 length: 12 residues. The CDR3, as DNA: TGTGCCAGCAGCGTAGGCCTGGATACGCAGTATTTT. Translated, it gives CASSVGLDTQYF.

This chain uses TRBV19 with TRBJ1-1; unclear D gene. CDR1 is LNHDA and CDR2 is SQIVND in the germline V gene (reference sequence). CDR3 length: 13 amino acids. V lost 0 bases, J lost 4 bases, and 6 bases lay in between. CDR3 sequence: CASSIDGVTEAFF. The CDR3 coding sequence is TGTGCCAGTAGTATAGATGGGGTCACTGAAGCTTTCTTT.

The chain employs TRBV20-1 and TRBJ1-5, with a tentative D call TRBD1 (5 bases). CDR3 length equals 13 residues. Germline V gives CDR1 DFQATT, CDR2 SNEGSKA (reference sequence). V lost 4 bases to trimming and J lost 3 bases, with 10 bases between them. DNA for the CDR3: TGCAGTGCTATCCGGGACGCCAATCAGCCCCAGCATTTT. Protein product: CSAIRDANQPQHF.

Note on this clonotype: Relative to the germline gene, one junction end is altered; a read error may explain this. V usage is TRBV7-9 and J usage is TRBJ2-2; D unresolved. Per germline, CDR1 SEHNR and CDR2 FQNEAQ (reference sequence). The length of the CDR3 is 15 residues. Written as DNA, the CDR3 is TGCGCCAGCAGCATGGGCCGAGCGAACACCGGGGAGCTGTTTTTT. This translates into CASSMGRANTGELFF.

This clonotype has only a few counts. The V gene is TRBV4-1, the J gene TRBJ2-2; either TRBD1 or TRBD2 may supply D (6 bases each). Per germline, CDR1 MGHRA and CDR2 YSYEKL. V was trimmed by 1 base and J by 6 bases, leaving 9 bases between them. CDR3 length equals 14 residues. This CDR3 is CASSQVEGAGELFF. DNA for the CDR3: TGCGCCAGCAGCCAAGTGGAGGGGGCCGGGGAGCTGTTTTTT.

This clonotype was counted a few times. DNA of the CDR3: TGTGCCAGCGTTACCCAGGGACCTTACGAGCAGTACTTC. Translating gives CASVTQGPYEQYF. This chain links TRBV6-5 with TRBJ2-7; D tentatively fits TRBD1 or TRBD2 (5 bases each). From germline, CDR1 is MNHEY and CDR2 SVGAGI. V was cut by 8 bases and J by 4 bases, with 15 bases left in between. This CDR3 spans 13 amino acids.

This clonotype was detected ten times or more. The chain combines TRBV24-1 with TRBJ2-5, with 8 bases lining up with TRBD2. The CDR3 has 15 residues. CDR1 and CDR2 (germline): KGHDR, SFDVKD. With V trimmed by 6 bases and J by 4 bases, 9 bases remained unmatched. CDR3 nucleotide sequence: TGTGCCACCAGTTGGTCGGGAGGGAATGGAGAGACCCAGTACTTC. Translated: CATSWSGGNGETQYF.

This clonotype was recorded a few times. This chain connects TRBV6-2 or TRBV6-3 to TRBJ2-7; unclear D gene. Germline V gene lookup returns CDR1 MNHEY and CDR2 SVGEGT. The CDR3 has 15 residues. Trimming removed 0 bases from V and 7 bases from J, with 16 bases in between. This CDR3 reads CASSYSSDVAYEQYF. The CDR3 DNA reads TGTGCCAGCAGTTACTCATCTGACGTGGCGTATGAGCAGTACTTC.

V gene TRBV2 combines with J gene TRBJ2-2; 7 bases match TRBD2. The CDR3 is made up of 15 amino acids. Trimming took 7 bases from V and 3 from J; bases not matched to a gene: 8. Germline lookup yields CDR1 SNHLY and CDR2 FYNNEI. The DNA of the CDR3 is TGTGCCAGCAACGAGGGGCGGGAGTACACCGGGGAGCTGTTTTTT. The encoded protein is CASNEGREYTGELFF.

As to this clonotype: Being one base from a much bigger clone, this may be a read error. The chain combines TRBV2 with TRBJ2-7, with 10 bases fitting TRBD2. The junction had 7 bases not matched to a gene; V was cut back by 8 bases and J by 3 bases. The length of the CDR3 is 14 residues. The germline V gene has CDR1 SNHLY and CDR2 FYNNEI. The CDR3 bases are TGTGCCAGCGGTGGGGCTAGCGGGGGCTACGAGCAGTACTTC. It specifies CASGGASGGYEQYF.

The chain carries TRBV2 and TRBJ2-7, with 14 bases matching TRBD2. V shed 6 bases and J 6 bases; nucleotides not matched to a gene: 4. This CDR3 has 14 amino acids. Germline CDR1 SNHLY, CDR2 FYNNEI. The CDR3 region has the DNA TGTGCCAGCAGCGAGGGACTAGCGGGGGTCGAGCAGTACTTC. It translates to CASSEGLAGVEQYF.

The chain uses TRBV6-6 and TRBJ1-5, with D unresolved. Per the germline V gene, CDR1 is MNHNY and CDR2 is SVGAGI (reference sequence). The CDR3 has 13 amino acids. The V gene lost 6 bases and the J gene lost 1 base, with 7 bases spanning the gap. This CDR3 is CASRVASNQPQHF. CDR3 sequence (DNA): TGTGCCAGCAGAGTTGCGAGCAATCAGCCCCAGCATTTT.

The gene calls are TRBV5-6 and TRBJ2-5; 10 bases are a match to TRBD1. There are 15 residues in the CDR3. Looked up from germline, CDR1 is SGHDT and CDR2 is YYEEEE. J gave up 0 bases and V 4 bases, and 3 bases lay outside the gene matches. CDR3 residues: CASSEGQGNQETQYF. The CDR3 bases are TGTGCCAGCAGCGAGGGACAGGGGAACCAAGAGACCCAGTACTTC. Full variable domain (missing parts from reference TRBV5-6 and TRBJ2-5): DAGVTQSPTHLIKTRGQQVTLRCSPKSGHDTVSWYQQALGQGPQFIFQYYEEEERQRGNFPDRFSGHQFPNYSSELNVNALLLGDSALYLCASSEGQGNQETQYFGPGTRLLVL.

This clonotype was picked up a small number of times. J is TRBJ2-5 and V is TRBV7-3; 12 bases line up with TRBD1. Per germline, CDR1 SGHTA and CDR2 FQGTGA. The CDR3 is 15 residues long. The V and J ends lost 3 bases and 5 bases, in that order; junction bases with no gene match: 4. The CDR3 DNA sequence: TGTGCCAGCAGCTTGGGACAGGGGGCTCGGGAGACCCAGTACTTC. This codes for CASSLGQGARETQYF.

V gene TRBV20-1 combines with J gene TRBJ1-1, with 7 bases matching TRBD1. J lost 5 bases, V lost 6 bases, and 9 bases had no gene match. Germline V gives CDR1 DFQATT, CDR2 SNEGSKA (reference sequence). This CDR3 has 13 amino acids. The CDR3 sequence: CSALAGGLTEAFF. The CDR3 nucleotides are TGCAGTGCGTTAGCAGGGGGTTTAACTGAAGCTTTCTTT.

This clonotype was detected ten times or more. The genes are TRBV7-9 and TRBJ1-3; D ambiguous. V dropped 5 bases and J dropped 1 base, with 15 bases sitting between them. CDR1 and CDR2 from the germline V gene are SEHNR and FQNEAQ (reference sequence). The CDR3 has 16 amino acids. The chain's CDR3 is CASSPPGDTSGNTIYF. CDR3 sequence (DNA): TGTGCCAGCAGCCCCCCCGGGGATACATCTGGAAACACCATATATTTT.

This clonotype was seen only a few times. The chain carries TRBV19 and TRBJ1-5; 10 bases are a match to TRBD1. Germline trimming cut 7 bases from V and 4 bases from J; bases unmatched to any gene: 13. The CDR3 spans 17 residues. The germline gives CDR1 LNHDA, CDR2 SQIVND (reference sequence). CDR3 bases: TGTGCCAGTACATTCCGGGACAGGGGCCTTAGGAATCAGCCCCAGCATTTT. Its translation is CASTFRDRGLRNQPQHF.

This clonotype was recorded at least ten times. The chain carries TRBV20-1 and TRBJ1-1; 7 positions agree with TRBD1. CDR3 length: 13 residues. J was trimmed by 3 bases and V by 1 base; bases with no gene match: 2. CDR1 and CDR2 (germline): DFQATT, SNEGSKA (reference sequence). The CDR3: CSARGDSYTEAFF. CDR3 nucleotides: TGCAGTGCTAGAGGGGACAGTTACACTGAAGCTTTCTTT.

This chain uses TRBV9 with TRBJ1-1; D is perhaps TRBD1 (5 bases). V lost 0 bases and J 0 bases, leaving 12 bases between the germline ends. CDR3 size: 16 residues. Germline CDR1 is SGDLS and CDR2 is YYNGEE. The CDR3 region is CASSVGGGGMNTEAFF. CDR3 coding DNA: TGTGCCAGCAGCGTAGGTGGGGGAGGCATGAACACTGAAGCTTTCTTT.

This clonotype turned up a few times. Here the CDR3 reads CSASPQDTLGNQPQHF. As DNA, the CDR3 is TGCAGTGCTAGTCCTCAGGACACGTTGGGCAATCAGCCCCAGCATTTT. V and J are TRBV20-1 and TRBJ1-5, with D possibly TRBD1 on 5 matching bases. There are 16 residues in the CDR3. Trimming shortened V by 3 bases and J by 2 bases, and 17 bases separated the two germline ends. Germline V CDR1 and CDR2: DFQATT, SNEGSKA (reference sequence).

The V and J genes are TRBV7-3 and TRBJ1-6, with 7 bases fitting TRBD1. Germline CDR1 reads SGHTA; CDR2 reads FQGTGA. CDR3 size: 13 residues. The trim removed 6 bases at V and 10 bases at J, leaving 6 bases unmatched. The CDR3 coding sequence is TGTGCCAGCAGTTTGGGGGGACAGTCACCCCTCCACTTT. Protein sequence: CASSLGGQSPLHF.

A single count supports this clonotype. The genes are TRBV7-4 and TRBJ2-5, with 7 bases aligning to TRBD2. J was trimmed by 5 bases and V by 3 bases; bases with no gene match: 6. The CDR3 has 14 amino acids. CDR1 SGHVT and CDR2 SQSDAQ come from the germline V gene. The CDR3 nucleotides read TGTGCCAGCAGCTTTGAGGGAGGGGAGGAGACCCAGTACTTC. This sequence encodes CASSFEGGEETQYF.

This clonotype came up a few times. This chain joins TRBV29-1 and TRBJ1-4; a possible D gene is TRBD1 (5 bases). Germline V gene sequence: CDR1 SQVTM, CDR2 ANQGSEA. The CDR3 has 12 residues. Trimming took off 6 bases at V and 8 bases at J, with 13 bases between the two ends. This CDR3 reads CSVGRAGEKLFF. In nucleotides, the CDR3 is TGCAGCGTAGGCAGGGCGGGAGAAAAACTGTTTTTT.

This clonotype was detected many times. The V call is TRBV20-1, the J call TRBJ1-5; the D gene is possibly TRBD1 (5 bases). This CDR3 has 15 amino acids. Trimming left V 0 bases short and J 4 bases short, with 13 bases between. Germline values: CDR1 DFQATT, CDR2 SNEGSKA (reference sequence). The CDR3 is CSARDGGALNQPQHF. The DNA of the CDR3 is TGCAGTGCTAGAGATGGAGGGGCTTTAAATCAGCCCCAGCATTTT.

The chain carries TRBV25-1 and TRBJ1-4; TRBD1 agrees at 8 bases. The germline gives CDR1 MGHDK, CDR2 SYGVNS. This CDR3 spans 11 amino acids. The CDR3 is CDRGRDEKLFF. The CDR3 DNA sequence: TGTGACAGGGGGAGAGATGAAAAACTGTTTTTT.

This clonotype was counted at least ten times. A read error may produce the germline difference seen at one junction end. This chain uses TRBV7-9 with TRBJ2-7, with 9 bases identical to TRBD1. CDR3 length: 15 amino acids. The germline CDR1 and CDR2 sequences are SEHNR and FQNEAQ (reference sequence). The CDR3 bases are TGTGCTAGCAGCCCATTGACAGGGGGGATGTACGAGCAGTACTTC. This sequence encodes CASSPLTGGMYEQYF.

The chain joins TRBV7-9 to TRBJ2-7; D is perhaps TRBD1 or TRBD2 (6 bases each). Germline-derived CDR1 and CDR2 are SEHNR and FQNEAQ (reference sequence). V gave up 5 bases and J gave up 0 bases, with 14 bases separating them. The CDR3 runs 15 residues. The CDR3 sequence: CASSQGRGHSYEQYF. As DNA, the CDR3 is TGTGCCAGCAGCCAAGGACGGGGGCACTCCTACGAGCAGTACTTC.